Listed below are T cell receptor beta chains from one sample, sequenced in a study of CD8+ T cells in alopecia areata. Measured with immunoSEQ multiplex PCR; TCRdb has only the in-frame clones, and not every one. The sample carries around 190,000 clones, 45% to 65% recorded once. The material was CD4+ T cells sorted from blood, obtained at week 4, from a patient treated with tofacitinib. Source of these receptors: a human donor with alopecia areata. CDR3s include the opening cysteine and the closing phenylalanine or tryptophan. A D gene is named only where the DNA matches it firmly. Not all rows give a size; the values are once, few, many and, for expanded clones, a class.

cdr3_nt: TGTGCCAGCTCACCAAGAGCCCTTGCCAAAAACATTCAGTACTTC
cdr3_aa: CASSPRALAKNIQYF
v_call: TRBV18
d_call: .
clone_size: .
j_call: TRBJ2-4

cdr3_nt: TGTGCCAGCAGTCCTTCTTACAATGAGCAGTTCTTC
cdr3_aa: CASSPSYNEQFF
v_call: TRBV27
d_call: .
clone_size: once
j_call: TRBJ2-1

cdr3_nt: TGTGCCTGGAGTCCCCCGACAGGGGGTAATGAAAAACTGTTTTTT
cdr3_aa: CAWSPPTGGNEKLFF
v_call: TRBV30
d_call: TRBD1
clone_size: once
j_call: TRBJ1-4

cdr3_nt: TGCAGCGCCGCGGAAGCTAACTATGGCTACACCTTC
cdr3_aa: CSAAEANYGYTF
v_call: TRBV29-1
d_call: .
clone_size: .
j_call: TRBJ1-2

cdr3_nt: TGCAGCGTTGAAGCCGGAATGGGGACTGAAGCTTTCTTT
cdr3_aa: CSVEAGMGTEAFF
v_call: TRBV29-1
d_call: .
clone_size: .
j_call: TRBJ1-1

cdr3_nt: TGTGCCAGCAGCTTAGTGGGGCAGGGGGATACGCAGTATTTT
cdr3_aa: CASSLVGQGDTQYF
v_call: TRBV7-2
d_call: .
clone_size: once
j_call: TRBJ2-3

cdr3_nt: TGTGCCAGCAGTCTCAGTGGAGGGACAGATACGCAGTATTTT
cdr3_aa: CASSLSGGTDTQYF
v_call: TRBV6-5
d_call: .
clone_size: once
j_call: TRBJ2-3

cdr3_nt: TGCACCTCGGTCCTGGGCGAGACCCAGTACTTC
cdr3_aa: CTSVLGETQYF
v_call: TRBV29-1
d_call: .
clone_size: .
j_call: TRBJ2-5

cdr3_nt: TGTGCCAGCAGCCTGGACTCCGATATATCCTACAATGAGCAGTTCTTC
cdr3_aa: CASSLDSDISYNEQFF
v_call: TRBV9
d_call: .
clone_size: few
j_call: TRBJ2-1

cdr3_nt: TGTGCCAGCAGCTTAAGTTTCCTCACAGATACGCAGTATTTT
cdr3_aa: CASSLSFLTDTQYF
v_call: TRBV7-2
d_call: .
clone_size: few
j_call: TRBJ2-3

cdr3_nt: TGTGCCTGGAGTTTGAACACTGAAGCTTTCTTT
cdr3_aa: CAWSLNTEAFF
v_call: TRBV30
d_call: .
clone_size: .
j_call: TRBJ1-1

cdr3_nt: TGCAGCGTTGGGCAGGGGAAATCCTACGAGCAGTACTTC
cdr3_aa: CSVGQGKSYEQYF
v_call: TRBV29-1
d_call: .
clone_size: few
j_call: TRBJ2-7

cdr3_nt: TGCAGCGTTCCGGGACTAGCGGGGGTGGCAGATACGCAGTATTTT
cdr3_aa: CSVPGLAGVADTQYF
v_call: TRBV29-1
d_call: TRBD2
clone_size: .
j_call: TRBJ2-3

cdr3_nt: TGCAGCGTTGGAAAGGGAAGGGAGACCCAGTACTTC
cdr3_aa: CSVGKGRETQYF
v_call: TRBV29-1
d_call: .
clone_size: .
j_call: TRBJ2-5

cdr3_nt: TGTGCCAGCAGCTTGGTGGTGGGAAGTTCCTACAATGAGCAGTTCTTC
cdr3_aa: CASSLVVGSSYNEQFF
v_call: TRBV5-6
d_call: .
clone_size: .
j_call: TRBJ2-1

cdr3_nt: TGTGCCTGGAGGCCCAGGGAAACGACTAATGAAAAACTGTTTTTT
cdr3_aa: CAWRPRETTNEKLFF
v_call: TRBV30
d_call: .
clone_size: .
j_call: TRBJ1-4

cdr3_nt: TGCAGCGCCCGGGGGGCAGGGGAAAAACTGTTTTTT
cdr3_aa: CSARGAGEKLFF
v_call: TRBV29-1
d_call: .
clone_size: few
j_call: TRBJ1-4

cdr3_nt: TGTGCCAGCAGCTTCCAATCGACAGGGGCAAGCTACGAGCAGTACTTC
cdr3_aa: CASSFQSTGASYEQYF
v_call: TRBV7-2
d_call: TRBD1
clone_size: .
j_call: TRBJ2-7

cdr3_nt: TGCGCCAGCAGCCACTTAGCCCCGGGCCGCGGCCCGAATCAGCCCCAGCATTTT
cdr3_aa: CASSHLAPGRGPNQPQHF
v_call: TRBV4-1
d_call: .
clone_size: few
j_call: TRBJ1-5

cdr3_nt: TGTGCCAGCAGTTTGAGCGGCTATCAGCCCCAGCATTTT
cdr3_aa: CASSLSGYQPQHF
v_call: TRBV28
d_call: .
clone_size: .
j_call: TRBJ1-5

cdr3_nt: TGTGCCTGGGCCTCGGACAGGAACGAGCAGTACTTC
cdr3_aa: CAWASDRNEQYF
v_call: TRBV30
d_call: TRBD1
clone_size: .
j_call: TRBJ2-7

cdr3_nt: TGTGCCTGGAGTGTAATTGTGCGCACAGATACGCAGTATTTT
cdr3_aa: CAWSVIVRTDTQYF
v_call: TRBV30
d_call: .
clone_size: .
j_call: TRBJ2-3

cdr3_nt: TGCAGCGTTATGACAGGGTCGGATGAGCAGTTCTTC
cdr3_aa: CSVMTGSDEQFF
v_call: TRBV29-1
d_call: TRBD1
clone_size: few
j_call: TRBJ2-1

cdr3_nt: TGTGCCAGCGGGGTTTACTCTGGGGCCAACGTCCTGACTTTC
cdr3_aa: CASGVYSGANVLTF
v_call: TRBV7-9
d_call: .
clone_size: few
j_call: TRBJ2-6

cdr3_nt: TGCAGTGGCGCGGGAGGTGAAAAACTGTTTTTT
cdr3_aa: CSGAGGEKLFF
v_call: TRBV20-1
d_call: .
clone_size: .
j_call: TRBJ1-4

cdr3_nt: TGTGCCAGCAGTCTCCTCCCAGAGACCCAGTACTTC
cdr3_aa: CASSLLPETQYF
v_call: TRBV6-1
d_call: .
clone_size: .
j_call: TRBJ2-5

cdr3_nt: TGTGCCAGCAGCCCCCCATGGGGGCTTACGGGAGAGACCCAGTACTTC
cdr3_aa: CASSPPWGLTGETQYF
v_call: TRBV7-9
d_call: .
clone_size: .
j_call: TRBJ2-5

cdr3_nt: TGTGCCTGGAGTGGCGACAGACGGGGCAATCAGCCCCAGCATTTT
cdr3_aa: CAWSGDRRGNQPQHF
v_call: TRBV30
d_call: .
clone_size: once
j_call: TRBJ1-5

cdr3_nt: TGCAGCGTTGAGGCGGGAAGGGGGACCAAAAACATTCAGTACTTC
cdr3_aa: CSVEAGRGTKNIQYF
v_call: TRBV29-1
d_call: .
clone_size: once
j_call: TRBJ2-4

cdr3_nt: TGTGCCAGCAGGACAGGGGTGGTCGGGGAGCTGTTTTTT
cdr3_aa: CASRTGVVGELFF
v_call: TRBV2
d_call: TRBD1
clone_size: few
j_call: TRBJ2-2

cdr3_nt: TGTGCCAGCTCACCACCCGGCCTACTAGCCAAAAACATTCAGTACTTC
cdr3_aa: CASSPPGLLAKNIQYF
v_call: TRBV18
d_call: .
clone_size: .
j_call: TRBJ2-4

cdr3_nt: TGTGCCAGCAGCTTACCTAGCGGATCCTACAATGAGCAGTTCTTC
cdr3_aa: CASSLPSGSYNEQFF
v_call: TRBV7-9
d_call: TRBD2
clone_size: .
j_call: TRBJ2-1

cdr3_nt: TGTGCCAGCAGCTCCCTCTGGGGCAGGGCCACCTACGAGCAGTACTTC
cdr3_aa: CASSSLWGRATYEQYF
v_call: TRBV27
d_call: .
clone_size: .
j_call: TRBJ2-7

cdr3_nt: TGTGCCAGCAGCTTAGTAGGCTACGAGCAGTACTTC
cdr3_aa: CASSLVGYEQYF
v_call: TRBV7-8
d_call: .
clone_size: .
j_call: TRBJ2-7

cdr3_nt: TGTGCCAGCAGCCCCGGAGGGACCCAGTACTTC
cdr3_aa: CASSPGGTQYF
v_call: TRBV7-9
d_call: .
clone_size: .
j_call: TRBJ2-5

cdr3_nt: TGTGCCTGGAGTGTACGGGGTCCCTACGAGCAGTACTTC
cdr3_aa: CAWSVRGPYEQYF
v_call: TRBV30
d_call: .
clone_size: .
j_call: TRBJ2-7

cdr3_nt: TGTGCCAGCAGCTTGTACAAAGAGCCCCAGCATTTT
cdr3_aa: CASSLYKEPQHF
v_call: TRBV7-9
d_call: .
clone_size: .
j_call: TRBJ1-5

cdr3_nt: TGTGCCAGCAGTGGGACAGGGAATCAGCCCCAGCATTTT
cdr3_aa: CASSGTGNQPQHF
v_call: TRBV6-5
d_call: TRBD1
clone_size: few
j_call: TRBJ1-5

cdr3_nt: TGCGCCAGCAGCTTATGGGGACAGGGGGGTCCTTCCTACAATGAGCAGTTCTTC
cdr3_aa: CASSLWGQGGPSYNEQFF
v_call: TRBV5-1
d_call: TRBD1
clone_size: few
j_call: TRBJ2-1

cdr3_nt: TGTGCCAGCAGGAATAGCGGGCAAGAGACCCAGTACTTC
cdr3_aa: CASRNSGQETQYF
v_call: TRBV6-5
d_call: TRBD2
clone_size: .
j_call: TRBJ2-5

cdr3_nt: TGTGCCAGTATTTCCCTTGGCGGGAACACCGGGGAGCTGTTTTTT
cdr3_aa: CASISLGGNTGELFF
v_call: TRBV19
d_call: .
clone_size: .
j_call: TRBJ2-2